The 7 T cell receptor beta chains below all came from one sample that was sequenced in a study of T cell changes during pregnancy in multiple sclerosis. Sequencing was performed with immunoSEQ multiplex PCR; in TCRdb, only in-frame clones are kept and a portion is missing. This table holds 90,000 to 150,000 clones, 85% to 95% found once. The source material was peripheral blood, sampled before pregnancy. These receptor sequences come from a female donor with multiple sclerosis, enrolled in a pregnancy study.

The CDR3 loop reads CASIRQGPLDYGYTF. In DNA form, the CDR3 reads TGTGCCAGCATCCGACAGGGCCCCTTGGACTATGGCTACACCTTC. The chain is built from TRBV2 and TRBJ1-2; 7 nucleotides match TRBD1. The ends lost 7 bases at V and 3 bases at J; junction bases unmatched: 11. The CDR3 is 15 amino acids. Germline loops: CDR1 SNHLY, CDR2 FYNNEI.

The V call is TRBV19, the J call TRBJ1-1, with a possible D match to TRBD1 (5 bases). CDR1 and CDR2 from the germline V gene are LNHDA and SQIVND (reference sequence). The V end lost 2 bases, the J end lost 4 bases, and 11 bases lay between the germline ends. The CDR3 has 14 amino acids. Here the CDR3 DNA reads TGTGCCAGTAGTATAACATCAGGGCCCACTGAAGCTTTCTTT. It translates to CASSITSGPTEAFF.

As for this clone: Other DNA sequences in this sample translate to the same CDR3. The chain employs TRBV6-1 and TRBJ2-3; 11 positions agree with TRBD2. CDR1 MNHNS and CDR2 SASEGT come from the germline V gene. The CDR3 contains 16 residues. With V trimmed by 0 bases and J by 2 bases, 1 base remained unmatched. The CDR3 coding sequence is TGTGCCAGCAGTGAAGCTAGCGGGGGGGCCACAGATACGCAGTATTTT. This gives the protein CASSEASGGATDTQYF.

The chain carries TRBV29-1 and TRBJ1-2; 9 bases agree with TRBD1. Germline assignment: CDR1 SQVTM and CDR2 ANQGSEA. V lost 3 bases to trimming and J lost 2 bases; unmatched junction nucleotides: 13. This CDR3 has 17 amino acids. The CDR3 sequence: CSVDFWDREERNYGYTF. DNA for the CDR3: TGCAGCGTTGATTTCTGGGACAGGGAAGAGAGGAACTATGGCTACACCTTC.

V and J are TRBV5-1 and TRBJ2-7; perhaps TRBD1 as D (6 bases). CDR3 length: 15 residues. Germline CDR1 reads SGHRS; CDR2 reads YFSETQ. Trimming stripped 0 bases from V and 9 bases from J, with 19 bases between. This CDR3 is CASSLASRGIGAQYF. The CDR3 nucleotides read TGCGCCAGCAGCTTGGCTTCTAGGGGGATCGGCGCGCAGTACTTC.

This rearrangement joins TRBV5-1 to TRBJ2-2; 7 bases line up with TRBD1. This CDR3 is built from 14 residues. With V trimmed by 0 bases and J by 5 bases, 1 base remained unmatched. Germline CDR1 and CDR2: SGHRS and YFSETQ. CDR3 loop: CASSLGQGTGELFF. CDR3 DNA: TGCGCCAGCAGCTTGGGACAGGGAACCGGGGAGCTGTTTTTT.

The chain couples TRBV7-9 to TRBJ2-3; 16 bases align to TRBD2. With 6 bases clipped from V and 1 base from J, the junction kept 4 bases outside the gene matches. The CDR3 loop spans 17 amino acids. Germline V gene data show CDR1 as SEHNR and CDR2 as FQNEAQ (reference sequence). The DNA of the CDR3 is TGTGCCAGCAGGGGGACTAGCGGGGGGGCAGGCACAGATACGCAGTATTTT. Translated: CASRGTSGGAGTDTQYF. The variable domain in full, with the rest retrieved from reference TRBV7-9 and TRBJ2-3, is DTGVSQNPRHKITKRGQNVTFRCDPISEHNRLYWYRQTLGQGPEFLTYFQNEAQLEKSRLLSDRFSAERPKGSFSTLEIQRTEQGDSAMYLCASRGTSGGAGTDTQYFGPGTRLTVL.